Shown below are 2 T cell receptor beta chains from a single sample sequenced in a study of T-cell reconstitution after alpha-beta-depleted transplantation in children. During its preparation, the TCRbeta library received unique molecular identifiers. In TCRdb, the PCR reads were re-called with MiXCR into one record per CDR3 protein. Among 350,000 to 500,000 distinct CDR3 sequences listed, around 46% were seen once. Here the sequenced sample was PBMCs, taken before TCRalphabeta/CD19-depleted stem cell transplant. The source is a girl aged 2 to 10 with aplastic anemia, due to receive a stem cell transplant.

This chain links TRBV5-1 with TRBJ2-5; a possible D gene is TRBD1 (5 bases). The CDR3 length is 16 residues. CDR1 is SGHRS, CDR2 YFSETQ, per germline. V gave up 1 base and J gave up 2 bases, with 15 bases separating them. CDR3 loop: CASSLRGAQRQETQYF. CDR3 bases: TGCGCCAGCAGCTTGAGGGGCGCCCAACGGCAAGAGACCCAGTACTTC. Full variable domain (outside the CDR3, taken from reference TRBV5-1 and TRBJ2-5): KAGVTQTPRYLIKTRGQQVTLSCSPISGHRSVSWYQQTPGQGLQFLFEYFSETQRNKGNFPGRFSGRQFSNSRSEMNVSTLELGDSALYLCASSLRGAQRQETQYFGPGTRLLVL.

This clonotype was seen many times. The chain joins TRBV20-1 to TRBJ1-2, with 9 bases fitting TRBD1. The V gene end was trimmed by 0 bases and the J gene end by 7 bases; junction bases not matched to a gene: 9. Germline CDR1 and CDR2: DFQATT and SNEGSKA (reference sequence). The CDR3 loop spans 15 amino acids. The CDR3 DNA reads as TGCAGTGCTAGAGATCCTGACAGGGGGAGGTTTGGCTACACCTTC. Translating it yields CSARDPDRGRFGYTF.